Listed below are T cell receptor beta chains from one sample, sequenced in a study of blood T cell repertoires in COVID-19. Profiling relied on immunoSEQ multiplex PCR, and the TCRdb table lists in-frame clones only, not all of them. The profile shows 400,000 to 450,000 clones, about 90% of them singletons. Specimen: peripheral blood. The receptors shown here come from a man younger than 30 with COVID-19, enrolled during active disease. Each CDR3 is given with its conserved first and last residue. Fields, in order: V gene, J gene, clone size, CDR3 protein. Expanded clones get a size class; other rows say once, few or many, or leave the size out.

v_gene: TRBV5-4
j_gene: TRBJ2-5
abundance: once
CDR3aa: CASSSRRDRRGETQYF

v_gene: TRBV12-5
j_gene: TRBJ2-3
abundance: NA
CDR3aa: CASGLLWGRGSTDTQYF

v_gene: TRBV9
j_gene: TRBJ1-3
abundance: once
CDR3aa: CASSLGTADSLETIYF

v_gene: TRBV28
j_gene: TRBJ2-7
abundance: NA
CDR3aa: CASSFRAMTSGIREQYF

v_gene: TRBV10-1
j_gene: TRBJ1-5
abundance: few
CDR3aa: CASRSVDGMCNQPQHF

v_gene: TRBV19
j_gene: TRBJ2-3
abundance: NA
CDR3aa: CASSRDRGGLGDTQYF

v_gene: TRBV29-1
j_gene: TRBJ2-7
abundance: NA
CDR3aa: CSVEFRAASSYEQYF

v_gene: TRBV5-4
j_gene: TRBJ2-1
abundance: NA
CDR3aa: CASSPFESGKYNEQFF

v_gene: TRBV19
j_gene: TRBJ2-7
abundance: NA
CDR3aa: CASSIDAGHDEQYF

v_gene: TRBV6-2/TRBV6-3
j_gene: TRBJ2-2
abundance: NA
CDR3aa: CASSYSWLAGTGELFF

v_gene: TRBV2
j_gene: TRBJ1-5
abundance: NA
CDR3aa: CASKGTPDQPQHF

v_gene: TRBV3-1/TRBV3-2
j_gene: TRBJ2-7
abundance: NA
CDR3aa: CASSVAGSYEQYF

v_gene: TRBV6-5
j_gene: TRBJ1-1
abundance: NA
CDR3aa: CASSLGTEAFF

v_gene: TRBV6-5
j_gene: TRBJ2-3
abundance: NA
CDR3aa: CASNYVTTDTQYF

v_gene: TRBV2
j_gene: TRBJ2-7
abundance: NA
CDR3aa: CASSTTGAGEQYF

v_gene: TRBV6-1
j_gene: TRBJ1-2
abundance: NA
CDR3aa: CASSEVGGPPNYGYTF

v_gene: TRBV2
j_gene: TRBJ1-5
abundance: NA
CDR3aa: CASHGGSSGQPQHF

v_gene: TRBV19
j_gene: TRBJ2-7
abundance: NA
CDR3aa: CASSARQGVYEQYF

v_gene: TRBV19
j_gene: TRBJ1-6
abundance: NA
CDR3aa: CASSIYQGPNSPLHF

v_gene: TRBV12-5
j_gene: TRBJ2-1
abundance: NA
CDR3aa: CASGPGLAGDPFF

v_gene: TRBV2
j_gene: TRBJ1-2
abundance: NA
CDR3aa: CASETGINYGYTF

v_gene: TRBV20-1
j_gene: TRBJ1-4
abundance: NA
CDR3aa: CSATQEEKLFF

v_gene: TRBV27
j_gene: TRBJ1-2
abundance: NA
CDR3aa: CASRHFAGTGVYGYTF

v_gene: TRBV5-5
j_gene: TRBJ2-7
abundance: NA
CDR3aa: CASTRRTGGAYEQYF

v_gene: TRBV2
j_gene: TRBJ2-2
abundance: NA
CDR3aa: CASRVQGANTGELFF

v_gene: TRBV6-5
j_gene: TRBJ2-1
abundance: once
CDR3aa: CASSLGRSYNEQFF

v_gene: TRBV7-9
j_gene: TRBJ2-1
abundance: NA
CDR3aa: CASTDNFDEQFF

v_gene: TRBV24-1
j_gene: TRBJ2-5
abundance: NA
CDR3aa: CATAGSQETQYF

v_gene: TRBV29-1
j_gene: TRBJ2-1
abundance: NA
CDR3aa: CSVEGWTSGRNEQFF

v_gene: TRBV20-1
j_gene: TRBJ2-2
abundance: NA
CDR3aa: CSASRQRGGTGELFF

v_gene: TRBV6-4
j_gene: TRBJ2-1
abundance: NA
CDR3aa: CASSYSTSGDNEQFF

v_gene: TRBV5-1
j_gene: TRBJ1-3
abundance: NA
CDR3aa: CASSRTGASSGNTIYF

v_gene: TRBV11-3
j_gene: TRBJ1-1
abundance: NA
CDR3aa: CASSLTSGGNTEAFF

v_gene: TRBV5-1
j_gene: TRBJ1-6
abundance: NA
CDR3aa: CASQQTGGNSPLHF

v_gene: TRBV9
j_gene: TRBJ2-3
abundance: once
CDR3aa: CASSQGGWDTQYF

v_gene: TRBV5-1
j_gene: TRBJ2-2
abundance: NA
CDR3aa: CASAGTGNTGELFF

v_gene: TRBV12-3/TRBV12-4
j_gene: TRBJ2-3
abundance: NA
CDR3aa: CASSLRVRDTQYF

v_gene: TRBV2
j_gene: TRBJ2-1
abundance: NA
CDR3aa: CASLWGQGYEQFF

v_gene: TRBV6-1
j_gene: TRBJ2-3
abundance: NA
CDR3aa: CASSGRVLSSTDTQYF

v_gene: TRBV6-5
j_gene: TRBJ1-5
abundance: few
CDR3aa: CAPTGTDWPQHF

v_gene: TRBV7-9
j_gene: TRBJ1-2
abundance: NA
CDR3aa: CASSRGEGGSYGYTF

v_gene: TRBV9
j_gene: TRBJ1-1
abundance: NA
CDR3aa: CASSVEGGSTEAFF

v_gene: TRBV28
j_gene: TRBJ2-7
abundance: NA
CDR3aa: CASRLQGPYEQYF

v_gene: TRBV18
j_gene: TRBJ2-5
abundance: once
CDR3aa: CASSPPLSGKETQYF

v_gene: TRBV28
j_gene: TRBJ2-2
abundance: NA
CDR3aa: CASSLSERRAGELFF

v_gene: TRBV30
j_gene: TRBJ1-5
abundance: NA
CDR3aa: CAWSGGLDQPQHF

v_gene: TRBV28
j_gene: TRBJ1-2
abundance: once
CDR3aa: CASSLPVGVGGYTF

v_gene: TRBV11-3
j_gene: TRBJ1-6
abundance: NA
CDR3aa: CASSLGTGPYSPLHF